The subject of this entry is one T cell receptor (beta chain). Its matching antigen is unknown. The immunoSEQ assay amplified TCRB CDR3 from up to roughly 2 ug DNA. Clones were sequenced by immunoSEQ multiplex PCR, and TCRdb holds only the in-frame ones, with some missing. This sample has around 73,000 clones; almost 85% occur once, and the top ten carry around 2.3%. These data belong to a study of glioma-infiltrating T cells after dendritic cell vaccination. Study context: Monocyte-derived dendritic cells, cultured less than 9 days with IL-4 and GM-CSF, were pulsed with autologous tumor lysate. Three intradermal dendritic cell vaccine injections were given every two weeks.

There are 15 residues in the CDR3. Deletions cut 1 base from V and 8 bases from J, with 14 bases between. Germline CDR1 and CDR2: MGHDK and SYGVNS. Study-wide results and limits: Survival was not directly related to TCR clonality in these patients.

The source is a human donor with glioblastoma. V is TRBV25-1 and J is TRBJ1-4, with D perhaps matching TRBD1 (5 bases). The specimen comprised blood, sampled before dendritic cell vaccination. The CDR3 loop reads CASSESGGEWEKLFF. CDR3 bases: TGTGCCAGCAGTGAATCGGGGGGGGAGTGGGAAAAACTGTTTTTT.